A single sample is the source of the 26 T cell receptor beta chains below, sequenced in a study of T cells in Graves' hyperthyroidism and ophthalmopathy. Amplified TCR beta CDR3 regions came from RNA transcripts. An initial round of RT-PCR targeting the TCR CDR3 relied on the HTBI primer set. In TCRdb, the multiplex PCR reads were re-called with MiXCR into one record per CDR3 protein. The sample yields approximately 400,000 distinct CDR3 sequences, 20% to 30% seen once. The sample consisted of blood. Source of these receptors: a man aged 45-60 years with Graves' hyperthyroidism.

For the CDR3, the DNA is TGTGCCAGCAGCAGTTTGGAGGAGACAGATACGCAGTATTTT. As protein: CASSSLEETDTQYF. This chain uses TRBV25-1 with TRBJ2-3; D is perhaps TRBD2 (5 bases). There are 14 residues in the CDR3. The V gene lost 6 bases and the J gene lost 3 bases, with 13 bases spanning the gap. Germline V gene sequence: CDR1 MGHDK, CDR2 SYGVNS.

The chain links TRBV11-2 to TRBJ2-7, with a possible D match to TRBD1 (6 bases). Germline V lookup: CDR1 SGHAT, CDR2 FQNNGV. The V end lost 0 bases, the J end lost 5 bases, and 11 bases lay between the germline ends. CDR3 length equals 14 residues. The CDR3 DNA reads as TGTGCCAGCAGCTTAGAAGGGGGAGTTAACGAGCAGTACTTC. Its protein is CASSLEGGVNEQYF. The full variable domain, rest sourced from reference TRBV11-2 and TRBJ2-7, is EAGVAQSPRYKIIEKRQSVAFWCNPISGHATLYWYQQILGQGPKLLIQFQNNGVVDDSQLPKDRFSAERLKGVDSTLKIQPAKLEDSAVYLCASSLEGGVNEQYFGPGTRLTVT.

There are a few counts of this clonotype. The V call is TRBV3-1, the J call TRBJ1-1; 9 nucleotides align to TRBD1. The CDR3 runs to 14 residues. The V gene's germline CDR1 is LGHDT and CDR2 YNNKEL (reference sequence). V lost 5 bases, J lost 8 bases, and 9 bases stayed unmatched. CDR3 residues: CASSLGQGPGEAFF. CDR3 sequence (DNA): TGTGCCAGCAGCTTAGGACAGGGGCCGGGAGAAGCTTTCTTT. Full variable domain (rest looked up from reference TRBV3-1 and TRBJ1-1): DTAVSQTPKYLVTQMGNDKSIKCEQNLGHDTMYWYKQDSKKFLKIMFSYNNKELIINETVPNRFSPKSPDKAHLNLHINSLELGDSAVYFCASSLGQGPGEAFFGQGTRLTVV.

The chain joins TRBV24-1 to TRBJ2-1; D is possibly TRBD2 (5 bases). V was shortened by 1 base and J by 6 bases, with 6 bases between the two germline ends. Germline-derived CDR1 and CDR2 are KGHDR and SFDVKD. This CDR3 comprises 13 residues. CDR3 protein: CATSDFAGNEQFF. CDR3 coding DNA: TGTGCCACCAGTGATTTTGCGGGCAATGAGCAGTTCTTC.

In its sample, this clonotype was seen many times. V gene TRBV12-3 or TRBV12-4 combines with J gene TRBJ2-5; D not resolved. Trimming shortened V by 6 bases and J by 5 bases, and 7 bases separated the two germline ends. This CDR3 comprises 11 residues. Here the CDR3 DNA reads TGTGCCAGCAGCGTCCGGGAGACCCAGTACTTC. It is translated as CASSVRETQYF.

This clonotype was seen at least ten times. The chain uses TRBV7-6 and TRBJ2-5; TRBD1 agrees at 7 bases. The CDR3 consists of 14 residues. V shed 0 bases and J 2 bases; nucleotides not matched to a gene: 0. In germline, CDR1 is SGHVS, CDR2 FNYEAQ. The CDR3 coding sequence is TGTGCCAGCAGCTTAGCGGGACAGCAAGAGACCCAGTACTTC. Protein sequence: CASSLAGQQETQYF.

The J gene is TRBJ2-1, the V gene TRBV19; TRBD2 agrees at 12 bases. V gave up 7 bases and J gave up 9 bases; unmatched junction bases: 19. Germline CDR1 and CDR2: LNHDA and SQIVND (reference sequence). This CDR3 spans 18 amino acids. CDR3 bases: TGTGCCAGTATGGGCCTACCGTGGACTAGCGGGAATTCTGTTGAGCAGTTCTTC. It specifies CASMGLPWTSGNSVEQFF.

This clonotype was observed a few times. This chain uses TRBV5-5 with TRBJ1-1; D gene unclear. The germline V gene has CDR1 SGHKS and CDR2 YYEKEE (reference sequence). The CDR3 totals 13 residues. V lost 4 bases to trimming and J lost 5 bases, with 12 bases between them. CDR3: CASSPGPKTEAFF. The CDR3 nucleotides read TGTGCCAGCAGCCCTGGACCTAAGACTGAAGCTTTCTTT. The whole variable domain, remainder taken from reference TRBV5-5 and TRBJ1-1, is DAGVTQSPTHLIKTRGQQVTLRCSPISGHKSVSWYQQVLGQGPQFIFQYYEKEERGRGNFPDRFSARQFPNYSSELNVNALLLGDSALYLCASSPGPKTEAFFGQGTRLTVV.

The V call is TRBV5-1, the J call TRBJ2-1, with 12 bases matching TRBD2. V gave up 3 bases and J gave up 9 bases; unmatched junction bases: 4. In germline, CDR1 is SGHRS, CDR2 YFSETQ. The CDR3 is made up of 14 amino acids. This CDR3 reads CASSSLAGGVEQFF. The CDR3 DNA reads TGCGCCAGCAGCTCACTAGCGGGAGGTGTTGAGCAGTTCTTC. Full variable domain (missing parts from reference TRBV5-1 and TRBJ2-1): KAGVTQTPRYLIKTRGQQVTLSCSPISGHRSVSWYQQTPGQGLQFLFEYFSETQRNKGNFPGRFSGRQFSNSRSEMNVSTLELGDSALYLCASSSLAGGVEQFFGPGTRLTVL.

The chain is built from TRBV7-8 and TRBJ1-4; 9 nucleotides align to TRBD1. This CDR3 is 17 amino acids long. V lost 2 bases, J lost 7 bases, and 11 bases stayed unmatched. CDR1 and CDR2 from the germline V gene are SGHVS and FQNEAQ. CDR3 sequence: CASSLLGPGTGSEKLFF. The CDR3 DNA reads as TGTGCCAGCAGCTTACTAGGCCCCGGGACAGGGTCTGAAAAACTGTTTTTT.

This clonotype was recorded many times. The chain is built from TRBV11-3 and TRBJ2-1; 14 nucleotides match TRBD2. Germline V gene lookup returns CDR1 SGHNT and CDR2 YENEEA. The CDR3 loop spans 18 amino acids. Germline trimming cut 3 bases from V and 7 bases from J; bases unmatched to any gene: 11. Here the CDR3 reads CASSFGLGLAGGHNEQFF. In nucleotides, the CDR3 is TGTGCCAGCAGCTTTGGACTCGGACTAGCGGGAGGTCATAATGAGCAGTTCTTC.

In regard to this clonotype: A much bigger clone sits one base away, suggesting this may be a read error. The chain recombines TRBV12-5 with TRBJ2-5; TRBD2 agrees at 8 bases. The germline V gene encodes CDR1 LGHNT and CDR2 FRNRAP. The CDR3 is 13 amino acids. In DNA, the CDR3 is TGTGCTGGTGGTCCAAGCGGGAGTGAGACCCAGTACTTC. It translates to CAGGPSGSETQYF. Full variable domain (rest looked up from reference TRBV12-5 and TRBJ2-5): DARVTQTPRHKVTEMGQEVTMRCQPILGHNTVFWYRQTMMQGLELLAYFRNRAPLDDSGMPKDRFSAEMPDATLATLKIQPSEPRDSAVYFCAGGPSGSETQYFGPGTRLLVL.

The gene calls are TRBV3-1 and TRBJ1-2; D gene uncertain. The CDR3 is 14 amino acids. Deletions cut 4 bases from V and 4 bases from J, with 13 bases between. CDR1 LGHDT and CDR2 YNNKEL come from the germline V gene (reference sequence). The CDR3 protein is CASSLALTGYGYTF. The CDR3 DNA sequence: TGTGCCAGCAGCCTAGCCCTGACGGGCTATGGCTACACCTTC.

The chain uses TRBV6-5 and TRBJ2-2; a possible D gene is TRBD2 (5 bases). The CDR3 sequence is 14 residues long. V was shortened by 2 bases and J by 2 bases, with 6 bases between the two germline ends. Germline assignment: CDR1 MNHEY and CDR2 SVGAGI. CDR3 nucleotides: TGTGCCAGCAGTTACCGGACTAACACCGGGGAGCTGTTTTTT. It yields the protein CASSYRTNTGELFF.

The chain joins TRBV10-2 to TRBJ2-3; 7 bases are a match to TRBD2. J was trimmed by 8 bases and V by 0 bases; bases with no gene match: 2. Per germline, CDR1 WSHSY and CDR2 SAAADI. The CDR3 spans 13 residues. The chain's CDR3 is CASSESWTSTQYF. CDR3 sequence (DNA): TGCGCCAGCAGTGAGTCCTGGACTAGTACGCAGTATTTT.

This clonotype was detected a few times. This chain uses TRBV3-1 with TRBJ2-3, with 12 bases identical to TRBD2. V shed 3 bases, J shed 4 bases, and the junction held 5 bases outside the gene matches. The germline V gene has CDR1 LGHDT and CDR2 YNNKEL (reference sequence). CDR3 size: 16 residues. This CDR3 reads CASSHPSGRASDTQYF. The DNA for the CDR3 is TGTGCCAGCAGCCATCCTAGCGGGAGGGCTTCAGATACGCAGTATTTT.

This clonotype was seen ten or more times. The chain employs TRBV7-9 and TRBJ2-5, with 12 bases aligning to TRBD2. CDR1 and CDR2 (germline): SEHNR, FQNEAQ (reference sequence). CDR3 length: 15 amino acids. With V trimmed by 5 bases and J by 4 bases, 5 bases remained unmatched. CDR3 amino acids: CASSQTSGSTETQYF. Here the CDR3 DNA reads TGTGCCAGCAGCCAGACTAGCGGGAGTACAGAGACCCAGTACTTC.

This chain uses TRBV20-1 with TRBJ1-6; 8 bases align to TRBD1. The germline V gene has CDR1 DFQATT and CDR2 SNEGSKA (reference sequence). This CDR3 contains 13 residues. V shed 6 bases and J 10 bases; nucleotides not matched to a gene: 8. The CDR3: CSAGGQGGSPLHF. The CDR3 DNA sequence: TGCAGTGCGGGTGGACAGGGAGGGTCACCCCTCCACTTT.

This clonotype was counted between two and nine times. This chain joins TRBV19 and TRBJ2-7; 9 bases map to TRBD1. Trimming at V came to 0 bases and at J to 5 bases, leaving 5 bases not matched to a gene. The length of the CDR3 is 15 residues. CDR1 LNHDA and CDR2 SQIVND come from the germline V gene (reference sequence). The CDR3 spells CASSIEGTGRDEQYF. The DNA for the CDR3 is TGTGCCAGTAGTATAGAAGGGACAGGGAGGGACGAGCAGTACTTC. The complete variable domain, with remaining parts taken from reference TRBV19 and TRBJ2-7, reads DGGITQSPKYLFRKEGQNVTLSCEQNLNHDAMYWYRQDPGQGLRLIYYSQIVNDFQKGDIAEGYSVSREKKESFPLTVTSAQKNPTAFYLCASSIEGTGRDEQYFGPGTRLTVT.

Worth noting for this clonotype: It may be a read error: a sequence one base away is much more abundant. The rearrangement uses TRBV20-1 and TRBJ2-3, with 11 bases matching TRBD2. The CDR3 contains 14 residues. V was pared by 7 bases and J by 5 bases, with 8 bases of the junction left unmatched. Germline loops: CDR1 DFQATT, CDR2 SNEGSKA (reference sequence). The CDR3 coding sequence is TGCAGTGTAGCACTAGCGGGAGCATTAGATACGCAGTATTTT. Residues: CSVALAGALDTQYF.

This clonotype was seen more than once but under ten times. This chain joins TRBV5-1 and TRBJ2-1, with D tentatively TRBD1 or TRBD2 (5 bases each). Trimming pared 5 bases from V and 8 bases from J, leaving 11 bases between. The length of the CDR3 is 12 residues. Germline loops: CDR1 SGHRS, CDR2 YFSETQ. The CDR3 coding sequence is TGCGCCAGCAGGAGGGGACGGGATGAGCAGTTCTTC. Translation gives CASRRGRDEQFF.

The chain couples TRBV14 to TRBJ2-3; D remains unclear. Germline V gene lookup returns CDR1 SGHDN and CDR2 FVKESK. CDR3 length: 13 amino acids. The germline V and J ends were trimmed by 0 bases and 2 bases, with 3 bases remaining between them. Here the CDR3 reads CASSQDPTDTQYF. The CDR3 nucleotides read TGTGCCAGCAGCCAAGATCCCACAGATACGCAGTATTTT.

The table lists this clonotype with a count of one. The J gene is TRBJ2-3, the V gene TRBV2; TRBD2 might be the D (6 bases). CDR3 length: 15 amino acids. Germline V gives CDR1 SNHLY, CDR2 FYNNEI. Trimming shortened V by 2 bases and J by 0 bases, and 9 bases separated the two germline ends. The CDR3 nucleotides read TGTGCCAGCAGTGAAACGGCGGGAAGCACAGATACGCAGTATTTT. Translated, it gives CASSETAGSTDTQYF.

This clonotype was counted only a few times. Written as DNA, the CDR3 is TGTGCCAGCAGCCAAGGCCGACTAGCGGGAGAATCCTACGAGCAGTACTTC. This encodes CASSQGRLAGESYEQYF. This sequence joins TRBV3-1 and TRBJ2-7, with 12 nucleotides matching TRBD2. CDR3 length equals 17 residues. V lost 1 base to trimming and J lost 1 base; unmatched junction nucleotides: 5. Germline values: CDR1 LGHDT, CDR2 YNNKEL (reference sequence).

The chain joins TRBV19 to TRBJ1-5; D is possibly TRBD1 (5 bases). V lost 9 bases and J 7 bases, leaving 19 bases between the germline ends. CDR3 length: 14 residues. CDR1 is LNHDA, CDR2 SQIVND, per germline (reference sequence). The CDR3 DNA sequence: TGTGCCAGCAACAAGGGGCGGGGAAGGCAGCCCCAGCATTTT. Amino acids: CASNKGRGRQPQHF.

This clonotype has a handful of counts. The gene calls are TRBV5-6 and TRBJ2-1; 7 bases match TRBD2. V lost 4 bases to trimming and J lost 4 bases; unmatched junction nucleotides: 8. Germline CDR1 reads SGHDT; CDR2 reads YYEEEE. This CDR3 is built from 15 residues. The CDR3 sequence is CASSARDYLYNEQFF. CDR3 in DNA: TGTGCCAGCAGCGCCCGGGACTACCTATACAATGAGCAGTTCTTC.